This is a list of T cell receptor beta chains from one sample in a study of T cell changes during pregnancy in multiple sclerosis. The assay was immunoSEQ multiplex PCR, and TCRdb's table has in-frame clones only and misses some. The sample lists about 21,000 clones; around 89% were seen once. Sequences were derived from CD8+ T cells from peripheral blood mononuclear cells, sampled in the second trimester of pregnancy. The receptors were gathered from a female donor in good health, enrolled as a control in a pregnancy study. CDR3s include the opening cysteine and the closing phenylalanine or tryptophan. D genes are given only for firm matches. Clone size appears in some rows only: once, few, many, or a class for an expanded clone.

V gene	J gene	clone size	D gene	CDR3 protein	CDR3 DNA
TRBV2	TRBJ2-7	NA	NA	CASSEAGGAGYEQYF	TGTGCCAGCAGTGAAGCGGGCGGGGCCGGCTACGAGCAGTACTTC
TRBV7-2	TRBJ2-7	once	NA	CASSSYRDTSYEQYF	TGTGCCAGCAGCTCCTACCGGGACACCTCCTACGAGCAGTACTTC
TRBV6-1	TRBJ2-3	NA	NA	CASSDGGHTDTQYF	TGTGCCAGCAGTGACGGGGGGCACACAGATACGCAGTATTTT
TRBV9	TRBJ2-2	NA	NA	CASSVGLGEVPITGELFF	TGTGCCAGCAGCGTAGGACTCGGTGAGGTTCCCATAACCGGGGAGCTGTTTTTT
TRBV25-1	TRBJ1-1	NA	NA	CASIGKNTEAFF	TGTGCCAGCATCGGGAAGAACACTGAAGCTTTCTTT
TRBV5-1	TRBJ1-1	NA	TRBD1	CASSGLQGQAFF	TGCGCCAGCAGCGGCTTACAGGGGCAAGCTTTCTTT
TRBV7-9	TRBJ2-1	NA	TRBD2	CASSPRLAGGLVEQFF	TGTGCCAGCAGCCCCCGACTAGCGGGGGGGCTAGTTGAGCAGTTCTTC
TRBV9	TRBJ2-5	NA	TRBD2	CASSVQGTSLSETQYF	TGTGCCAGCAGCGTACAAGGGACTAGCCTTAGCGAGACCCAGTACTTC
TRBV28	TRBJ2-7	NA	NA	CASSLGGFAYEQYF	TGTGCCAGCAGTTTAGGAGGTTTTGCCTACGAGCAGTACTTC
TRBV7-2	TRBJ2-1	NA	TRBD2	CASSSPSGNNEQFF	TGTGCCAGCAGCTCCCCTAGCGGGAACAATGAGCAGTTCTTC
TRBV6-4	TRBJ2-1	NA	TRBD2	CASSDGLAGDYNEQFF	TGTGCCAGCAGTGACGGGCTAGCGGGCGACTACAATGAGCAGTTCTTC
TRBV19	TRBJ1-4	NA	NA	CASSPRDEKLFF	TGTGCCAGTAGTCCCCGAGATGAAAAACTGTTTTTT
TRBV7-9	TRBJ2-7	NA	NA	CASSQGLSYEQYF	TGTGCCAGCAGCCAGGGCCTCTCCTACGAGCAGTACTTC
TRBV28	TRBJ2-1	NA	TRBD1	CASSVGTASYNEQFF	TGTGCCAGCAGTGTCGGGACAGCCTCCTACAATGAGCAGTTCTTC
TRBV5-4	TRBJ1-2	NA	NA	CASSWGDGYTF	TGTGCCAGCAGCTGGGGGGATGGCTACACCTTC
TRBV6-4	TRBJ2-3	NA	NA	CASSDSGGRGTDTQYF	TGTGCCAGCAGTGACAGTGGAGGACGGGGCACAGATACGCAGTATTTT
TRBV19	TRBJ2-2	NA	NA	CASSEQTGPGELFF	TGTGCCAGTAGTGAACAAACAGGGCCCGGGGAGCTGTTTTTT
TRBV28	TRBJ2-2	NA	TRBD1	CANQPGQGGGELFF	TGTGCCAACCAACCGGGACAGGGAGGCGGGGAGCTGTTTTTT
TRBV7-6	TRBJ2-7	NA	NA	CASSSGGASSYEQYF	TGTGCCAGCAGCTCCGGCGGGGCGAGCTCCTACGAGCAGTACTTC
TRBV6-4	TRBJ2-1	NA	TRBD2	CASSDTAGVMNEQFF	TGTGCCAGCAGCGACACAGCGGGAGTAATGAATGAGCAGTTCTTC
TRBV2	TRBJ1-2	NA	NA	CATLGQNYGYTF	TGTGCCACCTTGGGGCAGAACTATGGCTACACCTTC
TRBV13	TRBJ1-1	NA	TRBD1	CASSDRTGWVGTEAFF	TGTGCCAGCAGCGATCGGACAGGTTGGGTGGGCACTGAAGCTTTCTTT
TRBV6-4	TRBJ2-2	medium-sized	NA	CASSQGNTGELFF	TGTGCCAGCAGTCAGGGGAACACCGGGGAGCTGTTTTTT
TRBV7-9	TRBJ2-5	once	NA	CASSGEHYQETQYF	TGTGCCAGCAGCGGGGAGCACTACCAAGAGACCCAGTACTTC
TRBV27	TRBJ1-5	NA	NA	CASSHTGNQPQHF	TGTGCCAGCAGTCATACAGGGAATCAGCCCCAGCATTTT
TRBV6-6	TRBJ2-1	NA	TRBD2	CASRTTSAGYNEQFF	TGTGCCAGCAGGACCACTAGCGCCGGCTACAATGAGCAGTTCTTC
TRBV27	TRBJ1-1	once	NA	CASSLGGADTEAFF	TGTGCCAGCAGTTTAGGGGGGGCGGATACTGAAGCTTTCTTT
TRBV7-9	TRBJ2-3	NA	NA	CASSLTQRPSTDTQYF	TGTGCCAGCAGCTTAACCCAGCGGCCCAGCACAGATACGCAGTATTTT
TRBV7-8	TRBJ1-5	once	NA	CASSLTENQPQHF	TGTGCCAGCAGCTTGACAGAGAATCAGCCCCAGCATTTT
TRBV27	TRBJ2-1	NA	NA	CASSFDAGNNEQFF	TGTGCCAGCAGTTTCGACGCGGGCAACAATGAGCAGTTCTTC
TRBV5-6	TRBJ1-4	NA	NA	CASSLGGEILTNEKLFF	TGTGCCAGCAGCTTGGGTGGGGAGATCTTAACTAATGAAAAACTGTTTTTT
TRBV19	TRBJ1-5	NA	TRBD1	CASSIRDREQPQHF	TGTGCCAGTAGTATAAGGGACAGGGAACAGCCCCAGCATTTT
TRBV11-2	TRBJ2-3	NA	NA	CASSLAGPPDTQYF	TGTGCCAGCAGCTTAGCCGGTCCCCCAGATACGCAGTATTTT
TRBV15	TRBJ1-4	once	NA	CATSRDRGHEKLFF	TGTGCCACCAGCAGAGACCGGGGACACGAAAAACTGTTTTTT
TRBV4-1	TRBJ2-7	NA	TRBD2	CASSQGLAGYEQYF	TGCGCCAGCAGCCAAGGACTAGCGGGCTACGAGCAGTACTTC
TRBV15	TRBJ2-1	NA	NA	CATSLVGAEQFF	TGTGCCACCAGCCTCGTTGGGGCCGAGCAGTTCTTC
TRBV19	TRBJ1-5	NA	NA	CASSEQNNQPQHF	TGTGCCAGTAGCGAACAGAACAATCAGCCCCAGCATTTT